The sequence of this TCR beta chain was determined in a study of CD8 T cells in ankylosing spondylitis. The study, taken as a whole, reports: Previous work reported some of these motif variants in the synovial fluid and blood of reactive arthritis. Matched ankylosing spondylitis synovial fluid reportedly contained a significantly enriched population of disease-linked clones. Researchers report that disease-linked clones proved CD8+ and relatively rare in peripheral blood.

Each TCR beta library was made by quantitative 5'-RACE that incorporated molecular barcodes. MiXCR, run by TCRdb on the 5' RACE reads, gives a single entry per CDR3 protein. This table has roughly 240,000 distinct CDR3 sequences, less than 9.5% appearing once. Germline V gene data show CDR1 as DFQATT and CDR2 as SNEGSKA (reference sequence). The CDR3 runs 15 residues. V was cut by 5 bases and J by 4 bases, with 20 bases left in between. In its sample, this clonotype was seen many times. Its antigen is unidentified. This chain links TRBV20-1 with TRBJ1-1, with a weak D call TRBD1 (6 bases). This receptor was obtained from a female donor with ankylosing spondylitis or in good health (not recorded which). The sequenced sample consisted of blood, either unsorted or a sorted T cell fraction (not recorded which). CDR3 amino acids: CSAGPQGFSGTEAFF. The CDR3 DNA reads TGCAGTGCTGGACCCCAGGGGTTTAGTGGCACTGAAGCTTTCTTT.